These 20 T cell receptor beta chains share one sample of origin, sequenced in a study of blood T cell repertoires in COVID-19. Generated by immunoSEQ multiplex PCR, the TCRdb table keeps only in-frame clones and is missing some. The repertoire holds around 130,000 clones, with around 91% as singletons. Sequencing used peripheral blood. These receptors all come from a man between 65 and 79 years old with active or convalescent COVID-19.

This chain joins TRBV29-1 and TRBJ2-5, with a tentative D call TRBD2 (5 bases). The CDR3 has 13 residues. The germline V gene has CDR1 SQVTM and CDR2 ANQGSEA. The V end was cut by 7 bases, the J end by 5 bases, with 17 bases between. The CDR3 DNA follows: TGCAGCGGGCAGAGGGCAGGCGGGGAGACCCAGTACTTC. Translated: CSGQRAGGETQYF.

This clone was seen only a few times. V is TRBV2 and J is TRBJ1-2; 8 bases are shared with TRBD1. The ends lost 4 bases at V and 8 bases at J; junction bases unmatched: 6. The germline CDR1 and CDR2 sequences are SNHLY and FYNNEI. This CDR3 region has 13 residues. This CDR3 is CASSGGQGRGYTF. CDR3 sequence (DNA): TGTGCCAGCAGTGGAGGACAGGGCCGAGGCTACACCTTC.

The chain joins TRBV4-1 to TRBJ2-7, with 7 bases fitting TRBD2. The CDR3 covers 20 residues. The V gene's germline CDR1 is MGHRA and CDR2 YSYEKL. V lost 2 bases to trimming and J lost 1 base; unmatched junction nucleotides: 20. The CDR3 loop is CASSQPHLLSPLAPSYEQYF. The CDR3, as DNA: TGCGCCAGCAGCCAACCCCACCTTCTTTCCCCACTAGCGCCTTCCTACGAGCAGTACTTC.

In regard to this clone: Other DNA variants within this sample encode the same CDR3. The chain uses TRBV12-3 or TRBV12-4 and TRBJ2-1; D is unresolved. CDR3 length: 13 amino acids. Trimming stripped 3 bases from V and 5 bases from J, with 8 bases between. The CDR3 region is CASSFRLDNEQFF. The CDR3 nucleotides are TGTGCCAGCAGTTTCAGACTGGACAATGAGCAGTTCTTC.

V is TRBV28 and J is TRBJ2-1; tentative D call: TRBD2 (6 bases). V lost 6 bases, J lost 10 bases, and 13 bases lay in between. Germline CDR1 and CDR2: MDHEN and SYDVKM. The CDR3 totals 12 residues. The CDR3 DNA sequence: TGTGCCAGCAGACCTGTGGGGGGAGAGCAGTTCTTC. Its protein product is CASRPVGGEQFF.

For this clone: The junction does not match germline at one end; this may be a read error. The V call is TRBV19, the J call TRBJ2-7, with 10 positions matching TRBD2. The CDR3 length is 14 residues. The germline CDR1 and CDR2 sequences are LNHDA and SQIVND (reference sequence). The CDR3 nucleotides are TGTGCCAGTAGGATAGCGGGAGGAAACTACGAGCAGTACTTC. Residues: CASRIAGGNYEQYF. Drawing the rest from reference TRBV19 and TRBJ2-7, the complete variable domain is DGGITQSPKYLFRKEGQNVTLSCEQNLNHDAMYWYRQDPGQGLRLIYYSQIVNDFQKGDIAEGYSVSREKKESFPLTVTSAQKNPTAFYLCASRIAGGNYEQYFGPGTRLTVT.

The CDR3 is CASSWGRGNTIYF. CDR3 bases: TGTGCCAGCAGTTGGGGGCGTGGAAACACCATATATTTT. V is TRBV12-3 or TRBV12-4 and J is TRBJ1-3, with D tentatively TRBD1 (6 bases). The CDR3 covers 13 residues. V lost 4 bases, J lost 3 bases, and 7 bases lay in between.

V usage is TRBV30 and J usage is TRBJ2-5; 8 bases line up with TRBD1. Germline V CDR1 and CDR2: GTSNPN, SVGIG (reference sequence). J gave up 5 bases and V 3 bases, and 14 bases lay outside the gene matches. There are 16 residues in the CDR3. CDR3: CAWRSWGRGLEETQYF. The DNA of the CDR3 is TGTGCCTGGAGAAGTTGGGGCAGGGGGCTTGAGGAGACCCAGTACTTC.

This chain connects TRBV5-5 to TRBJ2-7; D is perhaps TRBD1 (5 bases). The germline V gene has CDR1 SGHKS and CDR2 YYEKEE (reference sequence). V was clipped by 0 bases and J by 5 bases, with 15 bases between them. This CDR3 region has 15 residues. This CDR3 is CASSLDPARVNEQYF. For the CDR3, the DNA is TGTGCCAGCAGCTTGGATCCCGCCAGGGTGAACGAGCAGTACTTC.

The CDR3 nucleotides are TGTGCCAGCAGCCCCCAACCCGGAGGTGGCGAGCAGTACTTC. Translating gives CASSPQPGGGEQYF. The chain combines TRBV11-2 with TRBJ2-7; maybe TRBD2 (5 bases). V lost 5 bases and J lost 6, with 17 bases in between. The CDR3 spans 14 residues. Germline CDR1 and CDR2: SGHAT and FQNNGV.

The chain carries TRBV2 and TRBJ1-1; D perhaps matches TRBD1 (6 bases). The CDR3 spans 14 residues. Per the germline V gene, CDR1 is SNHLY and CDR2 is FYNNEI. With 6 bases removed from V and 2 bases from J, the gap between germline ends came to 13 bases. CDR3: CASRLTGYNTEAFF. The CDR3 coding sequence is TGTGCCAGCAGATTGACAGGCTACAACACTGAAGCTTTCTTT.

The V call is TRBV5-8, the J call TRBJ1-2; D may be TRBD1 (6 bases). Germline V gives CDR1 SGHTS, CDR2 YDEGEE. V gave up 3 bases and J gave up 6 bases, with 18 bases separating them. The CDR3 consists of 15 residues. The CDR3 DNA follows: TGTGCCAGCAGCTCATGGGGGCAGGGTACCAATGGCTACACCTTC. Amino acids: CASSSWGQGTNGYTF.

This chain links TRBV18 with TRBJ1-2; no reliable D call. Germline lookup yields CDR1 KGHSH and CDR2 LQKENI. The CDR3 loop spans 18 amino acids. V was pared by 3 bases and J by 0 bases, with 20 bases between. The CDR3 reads CASSPLNGAGGSNYGYTF. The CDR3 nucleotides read TGTGCCAGCTCACCTCTTAACGGCGCAGGAGGATCTAACTATGGCTACACCTTC.

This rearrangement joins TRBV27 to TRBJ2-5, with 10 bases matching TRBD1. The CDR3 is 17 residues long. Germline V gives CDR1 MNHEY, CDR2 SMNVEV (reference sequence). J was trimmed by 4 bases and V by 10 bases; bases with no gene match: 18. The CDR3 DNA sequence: TGTGCCACCGGGGGGACAGGGGTGCTCTACGCCCCAGAGACCCAGTACTTC. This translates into CATGGTGVLYAPETQYF.

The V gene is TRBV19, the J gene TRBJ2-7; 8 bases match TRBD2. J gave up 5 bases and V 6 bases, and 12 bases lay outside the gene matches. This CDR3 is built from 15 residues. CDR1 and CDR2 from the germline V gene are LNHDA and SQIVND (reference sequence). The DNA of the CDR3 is TGTGCCAGTAGCCTCCCGGGAGGGCCCTTTCACGAGCAGTACTTC. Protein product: CASSLPGGPFHEQYF.

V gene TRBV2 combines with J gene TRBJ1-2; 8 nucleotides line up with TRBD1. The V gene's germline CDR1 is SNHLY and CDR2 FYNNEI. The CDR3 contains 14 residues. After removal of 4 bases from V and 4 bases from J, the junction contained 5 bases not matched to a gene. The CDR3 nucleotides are TGTGCCAGCAGTGCAGGGGGCACAGGCTATGGCTACACCTTC. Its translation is CASSAGGTGYGYTF.

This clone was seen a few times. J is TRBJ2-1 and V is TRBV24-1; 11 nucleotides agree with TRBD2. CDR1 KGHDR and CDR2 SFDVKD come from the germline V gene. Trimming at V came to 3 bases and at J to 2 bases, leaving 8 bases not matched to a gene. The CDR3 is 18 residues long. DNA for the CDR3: TGTGCCACCAGTGATCACAGCCCACTAGCGGGGGCCTACAATGAGCAGTTCTTC. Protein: CATSDHSPLAGAYNEQFF.

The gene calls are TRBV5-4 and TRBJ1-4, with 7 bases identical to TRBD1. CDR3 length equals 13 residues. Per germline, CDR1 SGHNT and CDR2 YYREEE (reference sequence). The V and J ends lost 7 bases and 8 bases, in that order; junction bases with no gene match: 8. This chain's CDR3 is CASSTGLWEKLFF. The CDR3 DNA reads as TGTGCCAGCTCGACAGGGCTGTGGGAAAAACTGTTTTTT.

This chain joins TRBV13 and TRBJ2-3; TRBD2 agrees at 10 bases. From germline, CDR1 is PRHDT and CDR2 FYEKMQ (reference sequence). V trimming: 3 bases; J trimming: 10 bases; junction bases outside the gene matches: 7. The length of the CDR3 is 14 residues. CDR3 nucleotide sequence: TGTGCCAGCAGCTTGGCTAGCGGGAGAAGGGCGCAGTATTTT. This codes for CASSLASGRRAQYF.

Here the CDR3 reads CASSLGTGGSTDTQYF. The CDR3 bases are TGTGCCAGCAGCTTAGGGACAGGGGGGAGCACAGATACGCAGTATTTT. This chain joins TRBV5-6 and TRBJ2-3; 11 bases align to TRBD1. V lost 2 bases, J lost 0 bases, and 2 bases stayed unmatched. Germline CDR1 and CDR2: SGHDT and YYEEEE. CDR3 length: 16 amino acids.